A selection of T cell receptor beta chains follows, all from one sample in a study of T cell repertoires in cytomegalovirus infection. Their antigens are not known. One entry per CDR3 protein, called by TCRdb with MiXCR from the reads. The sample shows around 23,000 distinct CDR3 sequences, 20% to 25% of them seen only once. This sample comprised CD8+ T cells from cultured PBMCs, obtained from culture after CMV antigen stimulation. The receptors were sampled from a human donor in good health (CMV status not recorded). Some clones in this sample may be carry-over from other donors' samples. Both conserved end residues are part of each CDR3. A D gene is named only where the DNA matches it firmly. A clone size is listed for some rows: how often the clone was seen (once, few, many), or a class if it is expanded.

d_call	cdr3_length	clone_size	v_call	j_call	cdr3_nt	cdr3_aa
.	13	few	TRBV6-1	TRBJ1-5	TGTGCCAGCAGTTTAGGCGGTCATCAGCCCCAGCATTTT	CASSLGGHQPQHF
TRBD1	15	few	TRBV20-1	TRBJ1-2	TGCAGTGCTAGAGTTCCCGGACAGGGGGTGTATGGCTACACCTTC	CSARVPGQGVYGYTF
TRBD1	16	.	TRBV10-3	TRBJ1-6	TGTGCCATCAGTGAGCCCGGACAGGGGGCCTTTTCACCCCTCCACTTT	CAISEPGQGAFSPLHF
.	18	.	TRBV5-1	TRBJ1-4	TGCGCCAGCAGCTTGGAGACGGTTTGGAGAGCAACTAATGAAAAACTGTTTTTT	CASSLETVWRATNEKLFF
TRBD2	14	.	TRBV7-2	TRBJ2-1	TGTGCCAGCAGCTTAGCGGGGGGGTACAATGAGCAGTTCTTC	CASSLAGGYNEQFF
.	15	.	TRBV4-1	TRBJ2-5	TGCGCCAGCAGCCAGTCGGTCGGGGGTTGGGAGACCCAGTACTTC	CASSQSVGGWETQYF
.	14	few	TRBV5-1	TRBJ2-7	TGCGCCAGCAACCCGACAGGAACCTCCTACGAGCAGTACTTC	CASNPTGTSYEQYF
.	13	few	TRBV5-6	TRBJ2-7	TGTGCCAGCAGCTTTGTCGGAATAAACGAGCAGTACTTC	CASSFVGINEQYF
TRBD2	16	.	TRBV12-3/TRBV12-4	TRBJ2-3	TGTGCCAGCTCTCAACTAGCGGGGGGCTCCGCAGATACGCAGTATTTT	CASSQLAGGSADTQYF
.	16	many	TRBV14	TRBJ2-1	TGTGCCAGCAGCCAAGACCTGCCGCGATTTTACAATGAGCAGTTCTTC	CASSQDLPRFYNEQFF
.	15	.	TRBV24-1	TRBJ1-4	TGTGCCACCAGTGCCGGCGGGGGCGCATGGGAAAAACTGTTTTTT	CATSAGGGAWEKLFF
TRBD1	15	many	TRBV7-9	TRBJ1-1	TGTGCCAGCAGCTTCCCAGGGGGCATGAACACTGAAGCTTTCTTT	CASSFPGGMNTEAFF
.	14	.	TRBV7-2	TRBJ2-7	TGTGCCAGCAGCTTGGGAGGTCCCTTTACGGAGCAGTACTTC	CASSLGGPFTEQYF
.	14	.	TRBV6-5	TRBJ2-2	TGTGCCAGCAGTTACAAGAGCGAGACCGGGGAGCTGTTTTTT	CASSYKSETGELFF
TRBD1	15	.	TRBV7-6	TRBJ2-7	TGTGCCAGCAGTTCGCCGGACAGGGGATTAGGCGAGCAGTACTTC	CASSSPDRGLGEQYF
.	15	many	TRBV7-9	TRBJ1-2	TGTGCCAGCAGCTTATCAACAGATTTCAACTATGGCTACACCTTC	CASSLSTDFNYGYTF
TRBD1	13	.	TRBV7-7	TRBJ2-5	TGTGCTAGCAGCCGACAGGGCGCGGAGACCCAGTACTTC	CASSRQGAETQYF
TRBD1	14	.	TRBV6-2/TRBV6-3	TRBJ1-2	TGTGCCAGCACACCAGGGACAGGGTCGAACGGCTACACCTTC	CASTPGTGSNGYTF
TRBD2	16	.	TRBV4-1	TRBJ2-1	TGCGCCAGCAGCCAAGGTGTAGCGGGGGGTTACAATGAGCAGTTCTTC	CASSQGVAGGYNEQFF
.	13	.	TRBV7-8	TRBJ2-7	TGTGCCAGCAGCTTAGTCCGCAGTGACGAGCAGTACTTC	CASSLVRSDEQYF
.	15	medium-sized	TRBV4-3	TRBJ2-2	TGCGCCAGCAGCCAAGACGTCAGTGACACCGGGGAGCTGTTTTTT	CASSQDVSDTGELFF
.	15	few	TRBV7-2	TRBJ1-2	TGTGCCAGCAGCTTGCGTTATGGAGCTAACTATGGCTACACCTTC	CASSLRYGANYGYTF
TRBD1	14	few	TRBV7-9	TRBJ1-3	TGTGCCAGCGGAACAGGGGGCTCTGGAAACACCATATATTTT	CASGTGGSGNTIYF
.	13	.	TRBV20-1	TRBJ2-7	TGCAGTGCGTCGGGCCTTGAACCCTACGAGCAGTACTTC	CSASGLEPYEQYF
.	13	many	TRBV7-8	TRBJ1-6	TGTGCCAGCAGCTTATTCGAGAATTCACCCCTCCACTTT	CASSLFENSPLHF
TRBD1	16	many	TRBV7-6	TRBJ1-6	TGTGCCAGCAGCAATTACGGGACAGGGGGAAATTCACCCCTCCACTTT	CASSNYGTGGNSPLHF
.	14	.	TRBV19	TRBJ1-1	TGTGCCAGTAGTATGGGGCAGATGAACACTGAAGCTTTCTTT	CASSMGQMNTEAFF
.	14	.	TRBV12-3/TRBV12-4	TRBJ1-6	TGTGCCAGCAGTCCCCTATCGACCCTCTCTCACCTCCACTTT	CASSPLSTLSHLHF
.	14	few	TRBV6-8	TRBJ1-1	TGTGCCAGCAGTCTCCAGGGTAGGACCACTGAAGCTTTCTTT	CASSLQGRTTEAFF
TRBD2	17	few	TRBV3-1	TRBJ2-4	TGTGCCAGCAGCCAAGACCCGACGGGGGGAGCCAAAAACATTCAGTACTTC	CASSQDPTGGAKNIQYF